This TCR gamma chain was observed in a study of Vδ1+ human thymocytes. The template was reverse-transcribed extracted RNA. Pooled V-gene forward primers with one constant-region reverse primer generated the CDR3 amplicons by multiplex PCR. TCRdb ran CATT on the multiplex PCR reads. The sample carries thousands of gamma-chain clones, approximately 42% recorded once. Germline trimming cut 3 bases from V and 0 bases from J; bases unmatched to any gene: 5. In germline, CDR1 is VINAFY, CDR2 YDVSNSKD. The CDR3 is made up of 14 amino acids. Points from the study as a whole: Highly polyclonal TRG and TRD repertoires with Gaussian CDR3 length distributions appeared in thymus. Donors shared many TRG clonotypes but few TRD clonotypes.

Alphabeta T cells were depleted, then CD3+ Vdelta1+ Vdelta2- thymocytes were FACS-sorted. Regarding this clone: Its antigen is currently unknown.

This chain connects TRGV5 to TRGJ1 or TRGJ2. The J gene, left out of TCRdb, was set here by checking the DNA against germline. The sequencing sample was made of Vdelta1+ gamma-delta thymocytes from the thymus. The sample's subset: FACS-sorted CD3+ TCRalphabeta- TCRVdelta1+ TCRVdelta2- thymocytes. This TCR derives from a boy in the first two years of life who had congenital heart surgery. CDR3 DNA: TGTGCCACCTGGGACGGGTCGAATTATTATAAGAAACTCTTT. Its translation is CATWDGSNYYKKLF.